These 5 T cell receptor beta chains were sequenced from one sample in a study of blood T cells in healthy people across ages (dated by TCRdb to the mid-2010s). Library preparation used 5' RACE. Sequencing used an Illumina HiSeq 2500. A second roughly 7 to 11 cycle PCR used a sample-barcoded 5' primer and a J-beta primer mix. In TCRdb, the public reads were trimmed at Q25 with fastp and aligned with MiXCR, with productive beta chains retained. CDR3 protein duplicates are merged, each entry listing the most common genes and DNA. This sample holds roughly 720,000 distinct CDR3 sequences; about 55% were observed only once. The ten top clones hold about 42% of the sample. The sequenced sample was blood. These receptors all stem from a man aged 80 or over in good health.

The chain is built from TRBV9 and TRBJ2-1; unclear D gene. V lost 0 bases to trimming and J lost 6 bases, with 4 bases between them. Germline loops: CDR1 SGDLS, CDR2 YYNGEE. The CDR3 is 12 amino acids. The CDR3 reads CASSVGFNEQFF. CDR3 DNA: TGTGCCAGCAGCGTAGGATTCAATGAGCAGTTCTTC.

V gene TRBV7-2 combines with J gene TRBJ2-7; TRBD1 or TRBD2 may be the D gene (6 bases each). The germline gives CDR1 SGHTA, CDR2 FQGNSA. V was clipped by 1 base and J by 5 bases, with 12 bases between them. This CDR3 has 14 residues. CDR3 loop: CASSLGQGRNEQYF. CDR3 coding DNA: TGTGCCAGCAGCTTAGGGCAGGGGAGGAACGAGCAGTACTTC.

The rearrangement joins TRBV7-8 to TRBJ1-2, with TRBD1 matching over 8 bases. With V trimmed by 5 bases and J by 6 bases, 8 bases remained unmatched. The CDR3 runs 14 residues. In germline, CDR1 is SGHVS, CDR2 FQNEAQ. The CDR3 region has the DNA TGTGCCAGCAGCCCTCGGACAGGGATCCATGGCTACACCTTC. Its protein is CASSPRTGIHGYTF.

The chain is built from TRBV27 and TRBJ2-4; maybe TRBD1 (7 bases). Trimming took 2 bases from V and 2 from J, leaving 13 bases between them. The germline gives CDR1 MNHEY, CDR2 SMNVEV (reference sequence). The CDR3 length is 16 residues. CDR3 in amino acids: CASSLGGGAPKNIQYF. In nucleotides, the CDR3 is TGTGCCAGCAGTTTAGGAGGGGGCGCTCCCAAAAACATTCAGTACTTC.

In DNA form, the CDR3 reads TGTGCCAGCAGTGTTGGCCGACAGGGGGTTTACAATGAGCAGTTCTTC. This codes for CASSVGRQGVYNEQFF. This chain joins TRBV6-1 and TRBJ2-1; 9 bases agree with TRBD1. Germline V gives CDR1 MNHNS, CDR2 SASEGT. V lost 4 bases, J lost 4 bases, and 8 bases stayed unmatched. The CDR3 is 16 amino acids.